One T cell receptor (beta chain) is described in this entry. The study drew participants aged about 18 to 89 years from some 25 US areas. Cohorts were determined from participant-reported clinical history. V lost 6 bases, J lost 2 bases, and 6 bases stayed unmatched. CDR1 is MNHEY and CDR2 is SMNVEV in the germline V gene (reference sequence). The CDR3 loop spans 14 amino acids. Using immunoSEQ multiplex PCR, the repertoire was profiled, and TCRdb retains in-frame clones only, with some absent. The sample gives around 290,000 clones, around 90% of which show up once; approximately 1% is in the top ten. These data originate in a study of blood T cell repertoires in COVID-19.

The chain employs TRBV27 and TRBJ2-7, with 8 bases fitting TRBD2. This clonotype originated in a woman between 25 and 40 years old who had recovered from COVID-19. The sequenced sample consisted of PBMCs or T cells enriched from blood (not recorded which). CDR3 sequence reads: CASSLRLATYEQYF. In DNA, the CDR3 is TGTGCCAGCAGCCTCAGACTAGCGACCTACGAGCAGTACTTC.